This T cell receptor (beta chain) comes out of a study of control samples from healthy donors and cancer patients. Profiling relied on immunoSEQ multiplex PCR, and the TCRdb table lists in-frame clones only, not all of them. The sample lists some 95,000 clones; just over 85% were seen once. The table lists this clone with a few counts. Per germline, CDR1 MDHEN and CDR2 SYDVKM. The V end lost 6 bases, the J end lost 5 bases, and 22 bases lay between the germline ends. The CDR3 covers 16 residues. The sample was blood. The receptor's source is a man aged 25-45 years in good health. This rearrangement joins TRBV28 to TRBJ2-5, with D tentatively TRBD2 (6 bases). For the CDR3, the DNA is TGTGCCAGCAGCAAAGAGCCGGACTACCCTGGGGAGACCCAGTACTTC. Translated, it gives CASSKEPDYPGETQYF.